The next 18 T cell receptor beta chains were all read from a single sample in a study of blood T cell repertoires in COVID-19. Clones were sequenced by immunoSEQ multiplex PCR, and TCRdb holds only the in-frame ones, with some missing. The sample includes approximately 150,000 clones, 80% to 90% of them seen just once. The sequenced sample consisted of peripheral blood. These receptors originate from a human donor in a cohort sampled during active COVID-19.

J is TRBJ1-6 and V is TRBV9; no clear D gene. The ends were cut back, 0 bases at V and 0 bases at J, with 7 bases in the middle. The V gene's germline CDR1 is SGDLS and CDR2 YYNGEE. CDR3 size: 16 residues. The CDR3 reads CASSVAEGSYNSPLHF. Written as DNA, the CDR3 is TGTGCCAGCAGCGTAGCGGAGGGCTCCTATAATTCACCCCTCCACTTT.

This chain joins TRBV28 and TRBJ1-1; 7 nucleotides align to TRBD1. Germline CDR1 reads MDHEN; CDR2 reads SYDVKM. The CDR3 loop spans 16 amino acids. V shed 6 bases and J 0 bases; nucleotides not matched to a gene: 10. The CDR3 DNA reads as TGTGCCAGCAGCGTACAGGGGAGGTTGGTGAACACTGAAGCTTTCTTT. This sequence encodes CASSVQGRLVNTEAFF. The variable domain in full, with the rest retrieved from reference TRBV28 and TRBJ1-1, is DVKVTQSSRYLVKRTGEKVFLECVQDMDHENMFWYRQDPGLGLRLIYFSYDVKMKEKGDIPEGYSVSREKKERFSLILESASTNQTSMYLCASSVQGRLVNTEAFFGQGTRLTVV.

The chain couples TRBV7-9 to TRBJ2-1; 8 bases agree with TRBD2. This CDR3 spans 17 amino acids. The V segment lost 5 bases and the J segment 3 bases; nucleotides outside the gene matches: 12. CDR1 is SEHNR and CDR2 is FQNEAQ in the germline V gene (reference sequence). The CDR3 region is CASSLGIAGSIYNEQFF. CDR3 DNA: TGTGCCAGCAGCCTAGGGATAGCGGGGTCCATCTACAATGAGCAGTTCTTC.

This clone is a singleton in its sample. The rearrangement uses TRBV7-2 and TRBJ2-7; 9 positions agree with TRBD1. The CDR3 has 15 residues. The ends lost 5 bases at V and 4 bases at J; junction bases unmatched: 9. Per germline, CDR1 SGHTA and CDR2 FQGNSA. CDR3 nucleotide sequence: TGTGCCAGCAGCCATCCGGACAGGGGCAAGTACGAGCAGTACTTC. Its protein is CASSHPDRGKYEQYF.

The rearrangement links TRBV4-3 to TRBJ2-5, with 7 bases that match TRBD2. CDR1 LGHNA and CDR2 YSLEER come from the germline V gene. The CDR3 extends over 14 amino acids. The ends lost 5 bases at V and 1 base at J; junction bases unmatched: 4. The CDR3 DNA is TGCGCCAGCAGCGCTAGCGGCCTCCAAGAGACCCAGTACTTC. This encodes CASSASGLQETQYF.

This clone was seen only once. The V gene is TRBV10-2, the J gene TRBJ2-2; TRBD2 agrees at 8 bases. The CDR3 is 14 residues long. CDR1 and CDR2 (germline): WSHSY, SAAADI. V trimming: 4 bases; J trimming: 4 bases; junction bases outside the gene matches: 2. The CDR3 protein is CASSGSGGTGELFF. The CDR3 DNA reads as TGCGCCAGCAGTGGAAGCGGGGGCACCGGGGAGCTGTTTTTT.

V is TRBV6-7 and J is TRBJ2-7; 9 bases are a match to TRBD1. TRBV6-7 is marked as an open reading frame, function uncertain. Trimming at V came to 6 bases and at J to 2 bases, leaving 8 bases not matched to a gene. This CDR3 region has 15 residues. CDR3 protein: CASRPGQGHTYEQYF. DNA for the CDR3: TGTGCCAGCAGACCTGGACAGGGGCATACCTACGAGCAGTACTTC.

V gene TRBV12-3 or TRBV12-4 combines with J gene TRBJ2-1; possibly TRBD2 for D (6 bases). The CDR3 loop spans 13 amino acids. Trimming left V 2 bases short and J 10 bases short, with 12 bases between. Here the CDR3 reads CASSLSGRDEQFF. The DNA of the CDR3 is TGTGCCAGCAGTTTAAGTGGGCGGGACGAGCAGTTCTTC.

The table lists this clone with a count of one. The J gene is TRBJ2-5, the V gene TRBV29-1; D unresolved. CDR3 size: 14 residues. The germline V and J ends were trimmed by 0 bases and 2 bases, with 10 bases remaining between them. The germline CDR1 and CDR2 sequences are SQVTM and ANQGSEA. The CDR3 sequence is CSVEDYRGQETQYF. The CDR3 DNA reads as TGCAGCGTTGAAGATTACCGAGGACAAGAGACCCAGTACTTC.

The chain uses TRBV27 and TRBJ1-1; 7 nucleotides match TRBD1. Germline V gene sequence: CDR1 MNHEY, CDR2 SMNVEV (reference sequence). V lost 4 bases, J lost 7 bases, and 3 bases stayed unmatched. This CDR3 has 12 amino acids. This chain's CDR3 is CASSSDRIEAFF. The CDR3 region has the DNA TGTGCCAGCAGTTCGGACAGGATTGAAGCTTTCTTT.

This clone showed up just once. The V and J genes are TRBV5-1 and TRBJ2-2, with a weak D call TRBD2 (5 bases). This CDR3 is built from 15 residues. V dropped 3 bases and J dropped 3 bases, with 12 bases sitting between them. The germline V gene has CDR1 SGHRS and CDR2 YFSETQ. For the CDR3, the DNA is TGCGCCAGCAGCTCTACCGGGATCCACACCGGGGAGCTGTTTTTT. It codes for CASSSTGIHTGELFF.

A note on this clone: At one boundary the junction diverges from the germline segment, which might be a read error. Other DNA sequences in the sample encode the same CDR3. The chain joins TRBV29-1 to TRBJ1-6, with TRBD1 identical over 7 bases. CDR3 length: 13 residues. Germline CDR1 reads SQVTM; CDR2 reads ANQGSEA. As DNA, the CDR3 is TGCAGCGTTATTGACAGGGTTGGTTCACCCCTCCATTTT. This sequence encodes CSVIDRVGSPLHF.

The chain recombines TRBV6-5 with TRBJ2-5, with D possibly matching TRBD1 (6 bases). Trimming took off 8 bases at V and 2 bases at J, with 18 bases between the two ends. CDR1 and CDR2 (germline): MNHEY, SVGAGI. There are 15 residues in the CDR3. The CDR3 here is CASASTGTQQETQYF. CDR3 coding DNA: TGTGCCAGCGCCTCTACCGGGACACAGCAAGAGACCCAGTACTTC.

The chain links TRBV9 to TRBJ1-3; weak D call: TRBD1 (5 bases). This CDR3 region has 12 residues. Germline V CDR1 and CDR2: SGDLS, YYNGEE. The germline V and J ends were trimmed by 3 bases and 4 bases, with 5 bases remaining between them. CDR3 DNA sequence: TGTGCCAGCAGCGAGGGGGGAAACACCATATATTTT. This encodes CASSEGGNTIYF.

DNA for the CDR3: TGTGCCAGTAGTAGAAGACAGAGCACAGATACGCAGTATTTT. This translates into CASSRRQSTDTQYF. The chain employs TRBV19 and TRBJ2-3; possibly TRBD1 for D (5 bases). CDR1 LNHDA and CDR2 SQIVND come from the germline V gene (reference sequence). The CDR3 sequence is 14 residues long. V was shortened by 4 bases and J by 0 bases, with 8 bases between the two germline ends.

This clone was found once. The CDR3 reads CASSLWTGWSVNTEAFF. In DNA form, the CDR3 reads TGTGCCAGCAGCCTCTGGACAGGGTGGAGCGTGAACACTGAAGCTTTCTTT. V and J are TRBV5-6 and TRBJ1-1; 8 bases match TRBD1. Germline V gene sequence: CDR1 SGHDT, CDR2 YYEEEE. CDR3 length equals 17 residues. V was pared by 4 bases and J by 0 bases, with 11 bases of the junction left unmatched.

The CDR3: CASSFSGLTYNEQFF. DNA for the CDR3: TGTGCCAGCAGCTTCTCAGGGCTAACCTACAATGAGCAGTTCTTC. V and J are TRBV11-3 and TRBJ2-1; D might be TRBD1 (5 bases). The germline V gene has CDR1 SGHNT and CDR2 YENEEA. The CDR3 has 15 residues. V lost 3 bases to trimming and J lost 2 bases, with 11 bases between them.

V is TRBV2 and J is TRBJ2-7; TRBD1 aligns across 7 bases. Germline loops: CDR1 SNHLY, CDR2 FYNNEI. CDR3 size: 14 residues. V trimming: 4 bases; J trimming: 6 bases; junction bases outside the gene matches: 9. The CDR3 spells CASSVDRVVSEQYF. Written as DNA, the CDR3 is TGTGCCAGCAGTGTAGACAGGGTCGTATCCGAGCAGTACTTC.